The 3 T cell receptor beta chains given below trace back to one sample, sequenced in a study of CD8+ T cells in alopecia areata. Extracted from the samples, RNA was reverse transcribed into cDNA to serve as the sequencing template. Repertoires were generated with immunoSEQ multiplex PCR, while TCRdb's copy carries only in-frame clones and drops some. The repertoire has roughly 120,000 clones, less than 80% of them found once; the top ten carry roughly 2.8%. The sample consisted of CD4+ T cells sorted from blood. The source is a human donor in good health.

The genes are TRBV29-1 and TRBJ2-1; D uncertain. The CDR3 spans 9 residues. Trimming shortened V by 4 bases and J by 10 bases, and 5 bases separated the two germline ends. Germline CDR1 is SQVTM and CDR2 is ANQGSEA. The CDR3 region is CSVGMEQFF. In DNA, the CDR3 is TGCAGCGTTGGGATGGAGCAGTTCTTC.

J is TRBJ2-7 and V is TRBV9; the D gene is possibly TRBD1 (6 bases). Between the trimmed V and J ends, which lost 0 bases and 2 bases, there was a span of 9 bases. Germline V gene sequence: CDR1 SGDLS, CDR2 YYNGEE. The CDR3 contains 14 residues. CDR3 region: CASSVDGQTYEQYF. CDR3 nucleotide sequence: TGTGCCAGCAGCGTAGATGGACAGACCTACGAGCAGTACTTC. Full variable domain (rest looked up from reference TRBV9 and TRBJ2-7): DSGVTQTPKHLITATGQRVTLRCSPRSGDLSVYWYQQSLDQGLQFLIQYYNGEERAKGNILERFSAQQFPDLHSELNLSSLELGDSALYFCASSVDGQTYEQYFGPGTRLTVT.

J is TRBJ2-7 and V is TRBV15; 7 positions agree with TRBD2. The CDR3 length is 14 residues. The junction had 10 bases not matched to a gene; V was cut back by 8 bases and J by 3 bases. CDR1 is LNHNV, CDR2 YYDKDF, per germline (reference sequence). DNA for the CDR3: TGTGCCACCGCTCAACCGGGGGAGGGCTACGAGCAGTACTTC. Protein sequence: CATAQPGEGYEQYF.